This T cell receptor (beta chain) was obtained from a study of CXCR3-negative and CXCR3-positive naive CD8 T cells (dated 2019 in TCRdb). In the study overall: In total, 130 million to 150 million TRB reads were obtained, which works out to roughly 1.5 +/- 0.3 million reads per library. Data from ten or so donors, pooled across two independent experiments, went into the diversity and physicochemical repertoire analyses. TRBV-TRBJ cluster analysis included naive subsets from 5 donors and memory cells from 3 donors. Study-wide conclusions, independent of this receptor: Because surface CD5, which is linked to self-reactivity in mice, was comparable between the naive subsets, TCR interaction strength was also inferred from TRB CDR3 physicochemical properties. TRB CDR3s from CXCR3-positive naive cells showed higher hydrophobicity (lower Kidera factor 4), lower energy, and higher strength and volume indices than CXCR3-negative naive cells. Similar TRBV-TRBJ usage was shown by naive CXCR3-negative and CXCR3-positive cells from the same donor, whereas distinct patterns were shown by memory cells. Because CXCR3 expression was partially decreased after cryopreservation, freshly isolated PBMCs were used for most assays. Comparably high repertoire diversity was found in both naive subsets, whereas much lower repertoire diversity was found in memory CD8+ T cells.

The cysteine opens and the phenylalanine closes a CDR3 of 15 amino acids. DNA was not recorded. Sequenced on a NextSeq 550. The Human TCR Profiling Kit (MiLaboratory) was used to make UMI-labeled 5' RACE TRB cDNA libraries. The full amount of extracted RNA was used for cDNA synthesis, and the full amount of resulting cDNA was used for PCR amplification. The libraries were made side by side, with each library going through the same number of PCR cycles. Per the original workflow: With a minimum of two reads required per UMI, MIGEC and MiXCR pulled out about 50,000 +/- 10,000 unique UMI-labeled TRB cDNA molecules from each library. Each library averaged around 42,000 +/- 9,900 functional in-frame TRB CDR3 nucleotide clonotypes without stop codons. After downsampling to 5000 UMI-labeled TRB molecules per sample, diversity metrics, including normalized Shannon-Wiener and Chao1, were computed in VDJtools. VDJtools computed clonotype-size-weighted physicochemical properties of the central five CDR3 residues: interaction energy, strength, volume and Kidera factor 4. After the reads were reprocessed by TCRdb, one entry was made per CDR3 protein sequence, with no DNA. The V and J calls, along with clone size, are taken from TCRdb and not from the paper's own processing. The sample table on file contains under 110,000 distinct CDR3 sequences. Roughly 0.4% of the sample lies in the top ten.

As for this clonotype: Its antigen is unknown.

Each CD8+ T cell subset was flow-sorted in triplicate, with fewer than 350,000 cells per subset placed directly into RLT lysis buffer. To keep memory contaminants out, a stringent definition of naive CD8+ T cells was applied: CD45RO-CCR7+CD27+CD95-. Peripheral blood mononuclear cells were isolated from buffy coats by standard density gradient centrifugation. A FACSAria III was used to flow-sort naive CXCR3-negative and CXCR3-positive CD8+ T cells. Total RNA was extracted from sorted cells with an RNeasy Mini Kit. The chain joins TRBV12-3 or TRBV12-4 to TRBJ1-2. Source material: naive CXCR3+ CD8+ T cells from blood. The label giving this sample's cell subset or site can be read as: CD45RO-CCR7+CD27+CD95- naive CD8+ T cells expressing CXCR3 (TNR3+). The TCR was taken from a human donor in good health. Some clones in this sample may be carry-over from other donors' samples. The CDR3 region has the sequence CASSLVPEGGNGYTF.